Here is one T cell receptor beta chain with its context. Its target is not known. MiXCR, run by TCRdb on the 5' RACE reads, gives a single entry per CDR3 protein. The table lists a few hundred thousand distinct CDR3 sequences, roughly 4.8% of them singletons. This sample was included in a study of T cells after yellow fever vaccination. Study-level points and caveats: Researchers report a weaker secondary response that nonetheless peaked faster, day 5 versus 15. From the bulk population, abundant clonotypes could contaminate and appear within FACS-sorted repertoires.

The ends lost 5 bases at V and 1 base at J; junction bases unmatched: 10. The CDR3 consists of 17 residues. Germline V gives CDR1 SGHVS, CDR2 FQNEAQ. The receptor comes from a man aged 18 to 30 who received the YFV17D yellow fever vaccine. V usage is TRBV7-8 and J usage is TRBJ1-4, with TRBD1 matching 7 bases. The starting material was CD4+ T cells sorted from PBMCs, obtained on the day of the yellow fever booster vaccination. Here the CDR3 reads CASSTRGRERTNEKLFF. The CDR3 region has the DNA TGTGCCAGCAGCACCAGGGGGAGGGAGCGAACTAATGAAAAACTGTTTTTT.